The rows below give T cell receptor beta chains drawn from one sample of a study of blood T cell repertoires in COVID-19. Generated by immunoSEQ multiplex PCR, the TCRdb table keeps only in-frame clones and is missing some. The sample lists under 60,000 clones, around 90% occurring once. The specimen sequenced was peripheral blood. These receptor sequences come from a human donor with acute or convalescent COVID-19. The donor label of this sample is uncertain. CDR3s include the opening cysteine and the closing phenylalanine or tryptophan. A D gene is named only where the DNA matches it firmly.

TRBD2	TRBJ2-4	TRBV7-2	CASSPTGLAGNIQYF
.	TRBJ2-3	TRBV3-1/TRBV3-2	CASSPNLQALLTDTQYF
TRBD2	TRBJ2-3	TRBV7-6	CASSAGGGTDTQYF
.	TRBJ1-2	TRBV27	CASSSIPGHYGYTF
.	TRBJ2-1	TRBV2	CASSGGLDNEQFF
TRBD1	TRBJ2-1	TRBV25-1	CASRPTGVVNEQFF
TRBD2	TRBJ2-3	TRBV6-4	CASSEVLAGGPGDTQYF
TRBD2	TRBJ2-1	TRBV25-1	CASSGQASGRSEQFF
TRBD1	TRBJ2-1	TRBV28	CASNLAGDRVNNEQFF
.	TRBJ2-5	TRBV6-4	CASTCEGEAVGRVTQYF
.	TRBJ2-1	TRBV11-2	CASSSIRDWMQHEQFF
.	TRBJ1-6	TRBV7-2	CASLRTAGNSPLHF
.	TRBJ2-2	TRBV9	CASSAGTSGELFF
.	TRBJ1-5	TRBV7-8	CASSLRGMGNQPQHF
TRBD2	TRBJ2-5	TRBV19	CASKDLAGVNQETQYF
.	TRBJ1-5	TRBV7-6	CASSLVADSPYQPQHF
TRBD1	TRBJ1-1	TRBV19	CASSARTGRTEAFF
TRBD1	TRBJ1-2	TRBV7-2	CASSLVSNRGSGSGYTF
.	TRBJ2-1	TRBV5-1	CASSPRLDRASYNEQFF
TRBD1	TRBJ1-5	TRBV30	CAWGDRSNQPQHF
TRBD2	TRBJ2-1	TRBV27	CASGRVVYNEQFF
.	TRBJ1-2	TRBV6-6	CASSGDTYGYTF
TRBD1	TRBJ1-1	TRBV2	CASEDRGRVRGTEAFF
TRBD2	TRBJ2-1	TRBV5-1	CASKLGAGGTYNEQFF
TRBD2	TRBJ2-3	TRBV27	CASSFRRGGLDTQYF
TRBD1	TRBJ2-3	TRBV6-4	CASSDSSGGADTQYF
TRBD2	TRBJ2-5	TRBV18	CASSQLAGVEETQYF
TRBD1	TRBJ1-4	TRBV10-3	CAISSQTGINEKLFF
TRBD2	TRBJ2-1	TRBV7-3	CASSMGLAGVNEQFF
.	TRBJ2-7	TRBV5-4	CASSLSRLAAPVYEQYF
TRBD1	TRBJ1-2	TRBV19	CASSISGQGFGYTF
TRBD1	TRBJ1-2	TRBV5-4	CASSPMTGNYGYTF
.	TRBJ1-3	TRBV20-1	CSASWGSGGGNTIYF
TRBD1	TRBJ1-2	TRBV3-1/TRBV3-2	CASRRTGDGYTF
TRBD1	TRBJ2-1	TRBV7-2	CASSPGAGGFYNEQFF
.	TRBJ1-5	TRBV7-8	CASSPQSGNQPQHF
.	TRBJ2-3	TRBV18	CASSPTTGKTSTDTQYF
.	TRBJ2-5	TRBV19	CASSEQGRRETQYF
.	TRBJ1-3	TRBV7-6	CASSLAQSGRGNTIYF
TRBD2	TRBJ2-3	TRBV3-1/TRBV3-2	CASSQGRTSADTQYF
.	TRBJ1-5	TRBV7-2	CASSLGQGGYQPQHF
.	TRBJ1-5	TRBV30	CAWSFPQSFNQSQHF
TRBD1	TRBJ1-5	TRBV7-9	CASSSNRGQPQHF
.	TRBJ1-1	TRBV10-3	CAISELGTEAFF